This TCR beta chain was captured in a study of CD8 T cells in Susac syndrome. Study-level points and caveats: CD8+ clones in Susac expanded most in TEMRA cells and active patients.

RNA was extracted with the RNeasy kit, and a quantity of roughly 0.45 to 1 ug was reverse transcribed using random hexamers. Using its own MiXCR run on the immunoSEQ multiplex PCR reads, TCRdb lists one record per CDR3 protein. The data show approximately 94,000 distinct CDR3 sequences, approximately 95% seen once. Sequencing targeted TCR beta in blood CD8+ and CD4+ T cells. Each Susac syndrome patient had definite or probable disease by recently defined criteria. TEMRA cells were enriched by FACS, and CD4+ and CD8+ T cells were negatively isolated. Germline lookup yields CDR1 SQVTM and CDR2 ANQGSEA. CDR3 length: 11 residues. Trimming stripped 6 bases from V and 9 bases from J, with 12 bases between. As regards this clonotype: What it binds is not known.

Sequencing was performed on CD8+ T cells from PBMCs. The clonotype originates from a human donor with Susac syndrome. V and J are TRBV29-1 and TRBJ2-1; D is possibly TRBD2 (6 bases). The CDR3 DNA follows: TGCAGCGTGTTAGCGGCGGGTGAGCAGTTCTTC. Translating gives CSVLAAGEQFF.